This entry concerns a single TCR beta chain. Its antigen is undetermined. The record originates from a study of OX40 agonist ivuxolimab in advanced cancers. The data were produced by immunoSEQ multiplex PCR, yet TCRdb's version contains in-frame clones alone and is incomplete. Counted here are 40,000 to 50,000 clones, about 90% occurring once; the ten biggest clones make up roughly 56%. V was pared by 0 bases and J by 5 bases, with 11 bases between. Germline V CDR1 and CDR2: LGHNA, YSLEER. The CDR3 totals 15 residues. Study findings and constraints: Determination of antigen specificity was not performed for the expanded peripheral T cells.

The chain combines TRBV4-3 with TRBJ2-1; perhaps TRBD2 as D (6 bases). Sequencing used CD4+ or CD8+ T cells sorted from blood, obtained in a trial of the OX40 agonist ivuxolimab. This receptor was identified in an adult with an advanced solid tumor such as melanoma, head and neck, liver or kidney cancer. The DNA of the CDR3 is TGCGCCAGCAGCCAAGATGCGGGGATCCACAATGAGCAGTTCTTC. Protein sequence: CASSQDAGIHNEQFF.